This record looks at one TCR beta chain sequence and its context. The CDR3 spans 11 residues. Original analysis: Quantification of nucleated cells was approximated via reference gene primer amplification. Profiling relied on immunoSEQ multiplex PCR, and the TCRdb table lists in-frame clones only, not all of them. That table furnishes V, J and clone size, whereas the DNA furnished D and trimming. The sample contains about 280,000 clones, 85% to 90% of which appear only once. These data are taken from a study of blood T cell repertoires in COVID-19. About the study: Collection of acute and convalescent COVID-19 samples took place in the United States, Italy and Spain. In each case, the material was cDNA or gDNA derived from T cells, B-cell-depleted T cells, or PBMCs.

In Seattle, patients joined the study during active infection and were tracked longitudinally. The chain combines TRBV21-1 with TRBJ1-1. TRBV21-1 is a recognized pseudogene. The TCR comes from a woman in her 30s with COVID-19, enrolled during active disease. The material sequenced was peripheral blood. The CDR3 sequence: CASLGRTEAFF. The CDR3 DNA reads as TGTGCCTCGTTAGGGAGAACTGAAGCTTTCTTT.